The 21 T cell receptor beta chains presented below share a single source sample, sequenced in a study of vaccination and CD4 T cells after COVID-19. One entry per CDR3 protein results from TCRdb running MiXCR on the PCR reads. The sample lists 28,000 or so distinct CDR3 sequences, around 50% occurring once. Time point reported: late sampling 161 to 241 days after vaccination in a few convalescent patients. The sequencing here drew on CD4+ T cells from blood, taken about 7 months after SARS-CoV-2 vaccination. These receptors were collected from a human donor who had recovered from COVID-19.

This rearrangement joins TRBV20-1 to TRBJ2-6; 12 positions agree with TRBD2. The CDR3 loop spans 17 amino acids. Per the germline V gene, CDR1 is DFQATT and CDR2 is SNEGSKA (reference sequence). The J segment lost 0 bases and the V segment lost 4 bases, leaving 4 bases of the junction unmatched. The CDR3 here is CSATGLAGSSGANVLTF. CDR3 nucleotide sequence: TGCAGTGCTACTGGACTAGCGGGGAGCTCTGGGGCCAACGTCCTGACTTTC.

The chain employs TRBV28 and TRBJ1-2, with a possible D match to TRBD1 (5 bases). Germline CDR1 is MDHEN and CDR2 is SYDVKM. This CDR3 contains 13 residues. Trimming removed 2 bases from V and 4 bases from J, with 8 bases in between. In DNA, the CDR3 is TGTGCCAGCAGTTTAGGCGGGGCCTATGGCTACACCTTC. Translated, it gives CASSLGGAYGYTF.

V is TRBV20-1 and J is TRBJ1-5; D is possibly TRBD1 (5 bases). V lost 0 bases to trimming and J lost 8 bases, with 8 bases between them. This CDR3 is built from 12 residues. The germline V gene has CDR1 DFQATT and CDR2 SNEGSKA (reference sequence). The CDR3 sequence is CSAREGTKPQHF. The DNA for the CDR3 is TGCAGTGCTAGAGAGGGGACGAAGCCCCAGCATTTT.

This clonotype has only a few counts. This chain links TRBV20-1 with TRBJ1-6; the match to TRBD1 covers 8 bases. Germline assignment: CDR1 DFQATT and CDR2 SNEGSKA (reference sequence). Unmatched junction bases numbered 7, after V lost 5 bases and J lost 10 bases. CDR3 length: 13 amino acids. The CDR3 protein is CSASDRAGSPLHF. DNA of the CDR3: TGCAGTGCTTCGGACAGGGCGGGGTCACCCCTCCACTTT.

The chain has TRBV29-1 and TRBJ2-1; 9 bases align to TRBD1. Germline lookup yields CDR1 SQVTM and CDR2 ANQGSEA. The V segment lost 0 bases and the J segment 4 bases; nucleotides outside the gene matches: 13. The length of the CDR3 is 18 residues. Here the CDR3 reads CSVEDPLGDREQYNEQFF. The CDR3 DNA sequence: TGCAGCGTTGAAGATCCGCTTGGGGACAGGGAGCAGTACAATGAGCAGTTCTTC.

J is TRBJ1-2 and V is TRBV7-2; the D is unclear. The CDR3 length is 13 residues. Trimming took off 3 bases at V and 8 bases at J, with 13 bases between the two ends. Germline values: CDR1 SGHTA, CDR2 FQGNSA. The CDR3 DNA reads as TGTGCCAGCAGCTTGATGTCAGGACGAGGCTACACCTTC. Its protein product is CASSLMSGRGYTF. The full variable domain, with the rest looked up from reference TRBV7-2 and TRBJ1-2, is GAGVSQSPSNKVTEKGKDVELRCDPISGHTALYWYRQSLGQGLEFLIYFQGNSAPDKSGLPSDRFSAERTGGSVSTLTIQRTQQEDSAVYLCASSLMSGRGYTFGSGTRLTVV.

This CDR3 reads CSAIPGQGWDEQFF. CDR3 coding DNA: TGCAGTGCTATACCGGGACAGGGGTGGGATGAGCAGTTCTTC. The V and J genes are TRBV20-1 and TRBJ2-1, with 10 nucleotides matching TRBD1. The germline gives CDR1 DFQATT, CDR2 SNEGSKA (reference sequence). J was trimmed by 8 bases and V by 4 bases; bases with no gene match: 8. The CDR3 extends over 14 amino acids.

The chain carries TRBV28 and TRBJ1-5; D is unresolved. Per germline, CDR1 MDHEN and CDR2 SYDVKM. This CDR3 is built from 13 residues. V lost 5 bases to trimming and J lost 0 bases, with 5 bases between them. The CDR3 sequence is CASSLDSNQPQHF. CDR3 sequence (DNA): TGTGCCAGCAGTCTTGATAGCAATCAGCCCCAGCATTTT.

The chain combines TRBV5-5 with TRBJ1-1; no firm D call. Germline CDR1 reads SGHKS; CDR2 reads YYEKEE (reference sequence). The CDR3 runs to 13 residues. V lost 4 bases and J lost 11, with 18 bases in between. The CDR3 reads CASSQGPEREAFF. The CDR3 DNA is TGTGCCAGCAGCCAAGGCCCAGAGAGGGAGGCTTTCTTT.

J is TRBJ2-5 and V is TRBV28; 7 bases align to TRBD1. There are 13 residues in the CDR3. The V and J ends lost 10 bases and 5 bases, in that order; junction bases with no gene match: 10. Germline V gene data show CDR1 as MDHEN and CDR2 as SYDVKM. CDR3 region: CATKTGNRETQYF. CDR3 nucleotide sequence: TGTGCCACCAAGACAGGGAATCGGGAGACCCAGTACTTC.

The count of this clonotype is one. The rearrangement links TRBV5-4 to TRBJ2-7, with TRBD2 matching 7 bases. This CDR3 has 14 amino acids. Germline-derived CDR1 and CDR2 are SGHNT and YYREEE (reference sequence). With 4 bases clipped from V and 3 bases from J, the junction kept 7 bases outside the gene matches. The CDR3 DNA follows: TGTGCCAGCAGCCTACGGGGGGACCGCTACGAGCAGTACTTC. Translated: CASSLRGDRYEQYF.

The chain joins TRBV28 to TRBJ2-5; no clear D. Germline V lookup: CDR1 MDHEN, CDR2 SYDVKM. Trimming removed 8 bases from V and 2 bases from J, with 9 bases in between. This CDR3 is 12 amino acids long. The CDR3 region has the DNA TGTGCCAGCTTCAGAAAACAAGAGACCCAGTACTTC. Its protein is CASFRKQETQYF.

The chain carries TRBV2 and TRBJ1-2; D gene uncertain. The CDR3 has 14 residues. Between the trimmed V and J ends, which lost 0 bases and 4 bases, there was a span of 9 bases. CDR1 SNHLY and CDR2 FYNNEI come from the germline V gene. The CDR3, as DNA: TGTGCCAGCAGTGAAGCCCGGAATTCCTATGGCTACACCTTC. This sequence encodes CASSEARNSYGYTF.

This chain uses TRBV28 with TRBJ2-2, with D perhaps matching TRBD2 (6 bases). Per germline, CDR1 MDHEN and CDR2 SYDVKM. The CDR3 loop spans 14 amino acids. V was clipped by 8 bases and J by 4 bases, with 14 bases between them. The CDR3 DNA sequence: TGTGCCAGCTCCGAGGAGGGTGGCACCGGGGAGCTGTTTTTT. Amino acid sequence: CASSEEGGTGELFF.

The gene calls are TRBV6-5 and TRBJ1-5, with no clear D. Trimming took 4 bases from V and 6 from J, leaving 13 bases between them. The germline CDR1 and CDR2 sequences are MNHEY and SVGAGI. The CDR3 contains 14 residues. The CDR3 is CASSFSGWGQPQHF. The CDR3 bases are TGTGCCAGCAGTTTTTCAGGCTGGGGTCAGCCCCAGCATTTT.

The chain recombines TRBV6-5 with TRBJ2-5, with D perhaps TRBD1 (6 bases). The germline CDR1 and CDR2 sequences are MNHEY and SVGAGI. This CDR3 is 13 amino acids long. Trimming removed 3 bases from V and 3 bases from J, with 8 bases in between. CDR3 region: CASSYSGEETQYF. The DNA of the CDR3 is TGTGCCAGCAGTTATTCAGGGGAAGAGACCCAGTACTTC.

The chain has TRBV28 and TRBJ1-1; D gene uncertain. The germline V gene has CDR1 MDHEN and CDR2 SYDVKM. Trimming pared 7 bases from V and 5 bases from J, leaving 17 bases between. The CDR3 sequence is 14 residues long. For the CDR3, the DNA is TGTGCCAGCAACCTACATGGCGGCGGGACTGAAGCTTTCTTT. It yields the protein CASNLHGGGTEAFF. Drawing the rest from reference TRBV28 and TRBJ1-1, the complete variable domain is DVKVTQSSRYLVKRTGEKVFLECVQDMDHENMFWYRQDPGLGLRLIYFSYDVKMKEKGDIPEGYSVSREKKERFSLILESASTNQTSMYLCASNLHGGGTEAFFGQGTRLTVV.

This clonotype has just a few counts. The chain has TRBV6-1 and TRBJ2-7; D is possibly TRBD2 (6 bases). The CDR3 extends over 14 amino acids. Germline V gene sequence: CDR1 MNHNS, CDR2 SASEGT. Trimming stripped 5 bases from V and 2 bases from J, with 13 bases between. In DNA, the CDR3 is TGTGCCAGCAGTACCCCGGGACTCACCTACGAGCAGTACTTC. Translated: CASSTPGLTYEQYF.

The table lists this clonotype with a few counts. The chain uses TRBV7-8 and TRBJ1-5; D not resolved. Per the germline V gene, CDR1 is SGHVS and CDR2 is FQNEAQ. The CDR3 totals 13 residues. Trimming stripped 5 bases from V and 3 bases from J, with 8 bases between. In DNA form, the CDR3 reads TGTGCCAGCAGCCAATCGCCCAATCAGCCCCAGCATTTT. Its protein is CASSQSPNQPQHF.

CDR3 sequence reads: CASSRGGKSYEQYF. As DNA, the CDR3 is TGTGCCAGCAGCAGAGGGGGCAAGTCCTACGAGCAGTACTTC. The genes are TRBV7-9 and TRBJ2-7; TRBD1 aligns across 7 bases. The CDR3 runs 14 residues. The trim removed 5 bases at V and 1 base at J, leaving 5 bases unmatched. Per germline, CDR1 SEHNR and CDR2 FQNEAQ (reference sequence).

This chain joins TRBV6-5 and TRBJ2-1; D not resolved. Per the germline V gene, CDR1 is MNHEY and CDR2 is SVGAGI. The CDR3 is made up of 17 amino acids. V lost 4 bases to trimming and J lost 5 bases, with 21 bases between them. The CDR3 loop reads CASSSRGGVIANNEQFF. The CDR3 bases are TGTGCCAGCAGTTCTAGAGGTGGTGTCATCGCAAACAATGAGCAGTTCTTC.